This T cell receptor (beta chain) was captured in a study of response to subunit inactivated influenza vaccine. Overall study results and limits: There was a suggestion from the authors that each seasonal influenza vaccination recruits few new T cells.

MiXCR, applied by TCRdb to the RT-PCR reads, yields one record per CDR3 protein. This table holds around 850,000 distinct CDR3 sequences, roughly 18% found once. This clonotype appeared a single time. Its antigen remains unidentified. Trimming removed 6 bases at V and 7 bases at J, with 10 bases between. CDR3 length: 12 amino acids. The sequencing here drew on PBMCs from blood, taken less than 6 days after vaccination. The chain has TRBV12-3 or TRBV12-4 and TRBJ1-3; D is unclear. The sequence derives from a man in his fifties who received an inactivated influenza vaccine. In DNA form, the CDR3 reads TGTGCCAGCAGCCCAACGAGTAACACCATATATTTT. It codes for CASSPTSNTIYF.